This T cell receptor beta chain was sequenced in a study of shared clonotypes between healthy human individuals. Points from the study as a whole: Generation probabilities were higher for clonotypes shared across all four sorted-subset donors than for unshared ones. Investigators collected only blood, and repertoires in tissues likely differ.

Naivety among CD8 cells was defined by CD45RO negativity and positive CCR7 selection, thereby excluding terminally differentiated effector memory CD45RA+ cells. As to this clone: The antigen remains undetermined. Other DNA variants within this sample encode the same CDR3.

The CDR3 runs 13 residues. CDR1 and CDR2 (germline): MGHRA, YSYEKL. V was pared by 2 bases and J by 3 bases, with 5 bases between. Running of the assay took place at deep level. Original analysis: ImmunoSEQ supplied junction-only sequences lacking quality scores, so filtering was different. Generated by immunoSEQ multiplex PCR, the TCRdb table keeps only in-frame clones and is missing some. That table supplies the V and J calls and clone size; D and trimming were determined from the DNA. Of millions of clones listed, approximately 94% were seen once; the top ten hold about 1.1%. The sequencing sample was made of naive CD8+ T cells sorted from blood. This chain joins TRBV4-1 and TRBJ1-3; tentatively, D is TRBD1 (5 bases). This TCR was sampled from a man younger than 35 in good health. Here the CDR3 DNA reads TGCGCCAGCAGCCAACAGGGTGGAAACACCATATATTTT. This translates into CASSQQGGNTIYF.